Shown below are 28 T cell receptor beta chains from a single sample sequenced in a study of OX40 agonist ivuxolimab in advanced cancers. Libraries came from the immunoSEQ multiplex PCR assay. TCRdb carries this immuneACCESS record with in-frame sequences only. Its versions omit some clonotypes, under half of them owing to an unresolved V gene in the studies checked, with the rest unexplained. This sample has tens of thousands of clones in its table, and approximately 84% of those were observed once. The top ten clonotypes cover less than 3% of the sample. The sequencing here drew on CD4+ or CD8+ T cells sorted from blood, taken in a trial of the OX40 agonist ivuxolimab. These receptors were collected from an adult with an advanced solid tumor such as melanoma, head and neck, liver or kidney cancer.

There are a few counts of this clone. The chain recombines TRBV4-3 with TRBJ1-1; no clear D gene. Germline V gene sequence: CDR1 LGHNA, CDR2 YSLEER. The CDR3 is 13 residues long. The V and J ends lost 1 base and 10 bases respectively, with 13 bases between them. CDR3 loop: CASSQVGRVGAFF. The CDR3 DNA reads as TGCGCCAGCAGCCAAGTAGGTCGGGTAGGAGCTTTCTTT.

The chain is built from TRBV7-3 and TRBJ2-2; possible D gene TRBD2, 6 bases. Germline V gene sequence: CDR1 SGHTA, CDR2 FQGTGA. This CDR3 is built from 16 residues. Between the trimmed V and J ends, which lost 5 bases and 3 bases, there was a span of 16 bases. CDR3 amino acids: CASSLNGPGDTGELFF. In nucleotides, the CDR3 is TGTGCCAGCAGCCTAAACGGCCCGGGGGACACCGGGGAGCTGTTTTTT.

The genes are TRBV9 and TRBJ1-2; 8 nucleotides align to TRBD1. Germline CDR1 reads SGDLS; CDR2 reads YYNGEE. The CDR3 runs to 17 residues. With V trimmed by 3 bases and J by 3 bases, 13 bases remained unmatched. The CDR3 nucleotides read TGTGCCAGCAGCGCCACAGAAACCGGGACAGGAGACTATGGCTACACCTTC. Encoded protein: CASSATETGTGDYGYTF.

The genes are TRBV7-6 and TRBJ1-4; a weak D match, TRBD1 (6 bases). Germline loops: CDR1 SGHVS, CDR2 FNYEAQ. V dropped 1 base and J dropped 10 bases, with 16 bases sitting between them. The CDR3 length is 15 residues. CDR3 coding DNA: TGTGCCAGCAGCTTAGAAGGGGGGCCTCGGGTAAAACTGTTTTTT. Amino acid sequence: CASSLEGGPRVKLFF.

The chain recombines TRBV27 with TRBJ1-1; 8 bases line up with TRBD1. The CDR3 is 15 amino acids. Germline V gives CDR1 MNHEY, CDR2 SMNVEV (reference sequence). J gave up 7 bases and V 1 base, and 8 bases lay outside the gene matches. The CDR3 loop reads CASSLYGQGKFEAFF. DNA of the CDR3: TGTGCCAGCAGTTTATATGGACAGGGAAAATTTGAAGCTTTCTTT.

The rearrangement links TRBV18 to TRBJ1-5; D perhaps matches TRBD1 (5 bases). Per the germline V gene, CDR1 is KGHSH and CDR2 is LQKENI. CDR3 length: 13 amino acids. V gave up 0 bases and J gave up 15 bases, with 15 bases separating them. CDR3 DNA sequence: TGTGCCAGCTCACCACCCGGACGGGGCAAACGGCATTTT. This encodes CASSPPGRGKRHF.

This sequence joins TRBV18 and TRBJ2-2; 10 bases map to TRBD1. The CDR3 is 15 amino acids. The germline V gene has CDR1 KGHSH and CDR2 LQKENI. V gave up 6 bases and J gave up 6 bases; unmatched junction bases: 7. The CDR3 DNA reads TGTGCCAGCTCCCCGAGACAGGGGGCCTCCGGGGAGCTGTTTTTT. Translating gives CASSPRQGASGELFF.

The CDR3 loop reads CASSQPPIEGNWGYGEQYF. Here the CDR3 DNA reads TGCGCCAGCAGCCAACCTCCCATCGAGGGGAATTGGGGATACGGCGAGCAGTACTTC. This chain uses TRBV4-3 with TRBJ2-7, with D tentatively TRBD1 or TRBD2 (5 bases each). Germline CDR1 reads LGHNA; CDR2 reads YSLEER. V was trimmed by 2 bases and J by 6 bases, leaving 29 bases between them. This CDR3 has 19 residues.

The gene calls are TRBV12-5 and TRBJ2-7, with 9 bases aligning to TRBD1. V shed 7 bases, J shed 0 bases, and the junction held 10 bases outside the gene matches. Germline lookup yields CDR1 LGHNT and CDR2 FRNRAP. This CDR3 region has 16 residues. The CDR3 sequence: CASAYSPGQGSYEQYF. CDR3 DNA: TGTGCTAGTGCCTATTCGCCGGGACAGGGCTCCTACGAGCAGTACTTC.

This sequence joins TRBV7-9 and TRBJ1-3; no definite D call. V lost 3 bases, J lost 2 bases, and 11 bases lay in between. Looked up from germline, CDR1 is SEHNR and CDR2 is FQNEAQ (reference sequence). This CDR3 spans 15 amino acids. The chain's CDR3 is CASSLVWGAGNTIYF. The CDR3 nucleotides read TGTGCCAGCAGCTTGGTTTGGGGAGCTGGAAACACCATATATTTT.

The chain uses TRBV19 and TRBJ1-5; 8 nucleotides match TRBD1. This CDR3 spans 17 amino acids. Germline V gene lookup returns CDR1 LNHDA and CDR2 SQIVND (reference sequence). V gave up 1 base and J gave up 5 bases; unmatched junction bases: 10. The CDR3 DNA follows: TGTGCCAGTAGTATAGGACAGGGGAGAACAAGGCATCAGCCCCAGCATTTT. This encodes CASSIGQGRTRHQPQHF.

The chain is built from TRBV10-3 and TRBJ1-4, with TRBD1 matching over 10 bases. CDR3 length equals 15 residues. Unmatched junction bases numbered 0, after V lost 0 bases and J lost 5 bases. Germline V gene sequence: CDR1 ENHRY, CDR2 SYGVKD. The CDR3 protein is CAISESTGGNEKLFF. The CDR3 nucleotides are TGTGCCATCAGTGAGTCGACAGGGGGCAATGAAAAACTGTTTTTT.

Only a few counts were recorded for this clone. The genes are TRBV19 and TRBJ1-6, with TRBD1 matching over 8 bases. Trimming took 4 bases from V and 10 from J; bases not matched to a gene: 6. CDR3 length equals 14 residues. Germline lookup yields CDR1 LNHDA and CDR2 SQIVND (reference sequence). The chain's CDR3 is CASSNGQGFSPLHF. CDR3 sequence (DNA): TGTGCCAGTAGTAACGGACAGGGTTTCTCACCCCTCCACTTT.

This chain uses TRBV6-4 with TRBJ1-6, with unresolved D. The CDR3 runs 16 residues. The germline V and J ends were trimmed by 1 base and 7 bases, with 14 bases remaining between them. Germline assignment: CDR1 MRHNA and CDR2 SNTAGT. The CDR3 sequence is CASSDWSAGVNSPLHF. CDR3 in DNA: TGTGCCAGCAGTGACTGGTCGGCAGGAGTAAATTCACCCCTCCACTTT.

V usage is TRBV9 and J usage is TRBJ1-4; 8 positions agree with TRBD1. CDR1 and CDR2 from the germline V gene are SGDLS and YYNGEE. The length of the CDR3 is 16 residues. Trimming at V came to 2 bases and at J to 0 bases, leaving 3 bases not matched to a gene. CDR3 loop: CASSVGTGATNEKLFF. In nucleotides, the CDR3 is TGTGCCAGCAGCGTCGGGACAGGCGCAACTAATGAAAAACTGTTTTTT.

The chain's CDR3 is CSASRDGYTF. CDR3 DNA sequence: TGCAGTGCTAGCAGGGACGGCTACACCTTC. The chain combines TRBV20-1 with TRBJ1-2; a weak D match, TRBD1 (5 bases). V was pared by 3 bases and J by 8 bases, with 7 bases between. The CDR3 loop spans 10 amino acids. Per the germline V gene, CDR1 is DFQATT and CDR2 is SNEGSKA (reference sequence).

This clone was counted once. One end of the junction fails to match germline, which may point to a read error. This chain connects TRBV25-1 to TRBJ1-5; D possibly corresponds to TRBD1 (6 bases). Germline CDR1 reads MGHDK; CDR2 reads SYGVNS. This CDR3 region has 14 residues. Here the CDR3 reads CVSSTGWGNQPQHF. CDR3 DNA sequence: TGTGTCAGCAGTACAGGGTGGGGCAATCAGCCCCAGCATTTT.

The V gene is TRBV29-1, the J gene TRBJ1-1, with 8 bases identical to TRBD1. The CDR3 is 13 amino acids. The junction had 8 bases not matched to a gene; V was cut back by 6 bases and J by 5 bases. Germline V lookup: CDR1 SQVTM, CDR2 ANQGSEA. CDR3 amino acids: CSVQQGESTEAFF. CDR3 coding DNA: TGCAGCGTCCAACAGGGGGAGTCGACTGAAGCTTTCTTT.

This chain links TRBV7-9 with TRBJ2-5, with D possibly being TRBD1 or TRBD2 (5 bases each). V lost 2 bases to trimming and J lost 4 bases, with 8 bases between them. CDR1 and CDR2 from the germline V gene are SEHNR and FQNEAQ (reference sequence). This CDR3 comprises 13 residues. CDR3 nucleotide sequence: TGTGCCAGCAGCTTACCAGGGACAGAGACCCAGTACTTC. It codes for CASSLPGTETQYF.

This rearrangement joins TRBV6-5 to TRBJ1-2; 9 bases fit TRBD1. The CDR3 is 13 residues long. Germline V CDR1 and CDR2: MNHEY, SVGAGI. Germline trimming cut 6 bases from V and 8 bases from J; bases unmatched to any gene: 7. CDR3 coding DNA: TGTGCCAGCAGACCGGGACAGGGCGTAGGCTACACCTTC. This sequence encodes CASRPGQGVGYTF.

V is TRBV7-2 and J is TRBJ2-2, with D unclear. CDR1 SGHTA and CDR2 FQGNSA come from the germline V gene. Trimming took off 1 base at V and 1 base at J, with 4 bases between the two ends. The CDR3 length is 14 residues. The chain's CDR3 is CASSLDVNTGELFF. CDR3 sequence (DNA): TGTGCCAGCAGCTTAGATGTGAACACCGGGGAGCTGTTTTTT.

This clone was detected only a few times. This chain uses TRBV28 with TRBJ2-3, with a tentative D call TRBD2 (6 bases). V was clipped by 8 bases and J by 1 base, with 10 bases between them. This CDR3 has 13 residues. In germline, CDR1 is MDHEN, CDR2 SYDVKM. CDR3 in DNA: TGTGCCAGCGCCCCTAGCGGCACAGATACGCAGTATTTT. Amino acid sequence: CASAPSGTDTQYF.

The genes are TRBV11-2 and TRBJ1-6, with a tentative D call TRBD1 (5 bases). Germline V gene data show CDR1 as SGHAT and CDR2 as FQNNGV. The CDR3 loop spans 14 amino acids. V lost 5 bases and J 4 bases, leaving 9 bases between the germline ends. CDR3 nucleotides: TGTGCCAGCAGCCGCGACAGTTATAATTCACCCCTCCACTTT. The encoded protein is CASSRDSYNSPLHF.

The genes are TRBV5-4 and TRBJ2-7; 9 bases align to TRBD2. The CDR3 loop spans 18 amino acids. In germline, CDR1 is SGHNT, CDR2 YYREEE (reference sequence). V trimming: 0 bases; J trimming: 2 bases; junction bases outside the gene matches: 12. CDR3 residues: CASSLAIGLAGITYEQYF. The CDR3 bases are TGTGCCAGCAGCTTGGCAATTGGGCTAGCGGGGATCACCTACGAGCAGTACTTC. Based on the CDR3 plus reference TRBV5-4 and TRBJ2-7, the full variable domain is ETGVTQSPTHLIKTRGQQVTLRCSSQSGHNTVSWYQQALGQGPQFIFQYYREEENGRGNFPPRFSGLQFPNYSSELNVNALELDDSALYLCASSLAIGLAGITYEQYFGPGTRLTVT.

This chain uses TRBV5-1 with TRBJ2-7; D is unclear. The CDR3 loop spans 14 amino acids. V lost 0 bases and J 2 bases, leaving 9 bases between the germline ends. Germline CDR1 SGHRS, CDR2 YFSETQ. The CDR3 sequence: CASSLVGSTYEQYF. CDR3 DNA: TGCGCCAGCAGCTTGGTAGGCAGTACCTACGAGCAGTACTTC.

The V gene is TRBV7-2, the J gene TRBJ1-2; 8 nucleotides align to TRBD1. V shed 5 bases, J shed 5 bases, and the junction held 4 bases outside the gene matches. CDR3 length: 13 amino acids. The germline CDR1 and CDR2 sequences are SGHTA and FQGNSA. CDR3 DNA: TGTGCCAGCAGCCAGGACAGGGTGTATGGCTACACCTTC. Protein: CASSQDRVYGYTF.

The rearrangement links TRBV6-1 to TRBJ2-4, with 7 bases that match TRBD1. The germline CDR1 and CDR2 sequences are MNHNS and SASEGT. The length of the CDR3 is 16 residues. V gave up 1 base and J gave up 2 bases; unmatched junction bases: 5. The CDR3 loop is CASSEDPTGSKNIQYF. The CDR3 DNA is TGTGCCAGCAGTGAAGATCCGACAGGGTCCAAAAACATTCAGTACTTC.

The rearrangement uses TRBV7-9 and TRBJ1-2; TRBD1 matches 8 bases. The germline CDR1 and CDR2 sequences are SEHNR and FQNEAQ (reference sequence). V gave up 1 base and J gave up 8 bases; unmatched junction bases: 3. This CDR3 comprises 13 residues. The DNA for the CDR3 is TGTGCCAGCAGCTTAGAACAGGGGGGCGGCTACACCTTC. Encoded protein: CASSLEQGGGYTF.